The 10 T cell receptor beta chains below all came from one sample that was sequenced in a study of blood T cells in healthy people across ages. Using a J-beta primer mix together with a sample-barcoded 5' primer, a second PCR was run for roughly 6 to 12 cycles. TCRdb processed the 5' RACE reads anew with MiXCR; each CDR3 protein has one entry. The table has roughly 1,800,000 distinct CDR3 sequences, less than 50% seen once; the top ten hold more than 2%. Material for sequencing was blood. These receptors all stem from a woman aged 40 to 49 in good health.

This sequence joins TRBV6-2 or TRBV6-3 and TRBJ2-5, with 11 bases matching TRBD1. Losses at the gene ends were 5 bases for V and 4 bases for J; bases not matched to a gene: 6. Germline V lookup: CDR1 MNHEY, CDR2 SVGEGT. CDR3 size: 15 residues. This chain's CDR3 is CASSTDRGPGETQYF. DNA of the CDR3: TGTGCCAGCAGTACGGACAGGGGGCCCGGAGAGACCCAGTACTTC.

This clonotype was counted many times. CDR3 DNA sequence: TGTGCCAGCAGCCGCGGGGGCAACTCCTACAATGAGCAGTTCTTC. Translation: CASSRGGNSYNEQFF. The rearrangement links TRBV3-1 to TRBJ2-1; TRBD2 might be the D (7 bases). Germline V gene data show CDR1 as LGHDT and CDR2 as YNNKEL (reference sequence). V lost 4 bases to trimming and J lost 0 bases, with 10 bases between them. The CDR3 has 15 residues.

The DNA of the CDR3 is TGCGCCAGCAGCTTGGCAGGGGGTATATCTGGCTACACCTTC. Translation gives CASSLAGGISGYTF. This sequence joins TRBV5-1 and TRBJ1-2; 7 bases agree with TRBD1. The CDR3 length is 14 residues. J was trimmed by 7 bases and V by 0 bases; bases with no gene match: 6. The germline gives CDR1 SGHRS, CDR2 YFSETQ.

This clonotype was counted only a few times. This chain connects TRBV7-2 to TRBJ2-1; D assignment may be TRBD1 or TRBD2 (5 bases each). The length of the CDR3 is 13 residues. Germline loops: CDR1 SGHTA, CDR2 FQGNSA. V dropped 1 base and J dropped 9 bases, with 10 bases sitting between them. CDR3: CASSLGGSAEQFF. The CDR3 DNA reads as TGTGCCAGCAGCTTAGGGGGGAGTGCTGAGCAGTTCTTC.

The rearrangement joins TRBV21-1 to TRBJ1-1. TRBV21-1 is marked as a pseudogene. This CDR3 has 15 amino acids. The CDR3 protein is CASSKYGRLNTEAFF. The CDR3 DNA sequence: TGTGCCAGCAGCAAATACGGCAGGCTGAACACTGAAGCTTTCTTT.

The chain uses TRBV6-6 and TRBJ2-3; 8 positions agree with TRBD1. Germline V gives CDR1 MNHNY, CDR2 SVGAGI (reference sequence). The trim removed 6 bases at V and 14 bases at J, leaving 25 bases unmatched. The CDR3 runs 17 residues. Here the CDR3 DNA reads TGTGCCAGCAGGGTTGAGACGACGGGACAGGCGCAGAGATACGCGTATTTT. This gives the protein CASRVETTGQAQRYAYF.

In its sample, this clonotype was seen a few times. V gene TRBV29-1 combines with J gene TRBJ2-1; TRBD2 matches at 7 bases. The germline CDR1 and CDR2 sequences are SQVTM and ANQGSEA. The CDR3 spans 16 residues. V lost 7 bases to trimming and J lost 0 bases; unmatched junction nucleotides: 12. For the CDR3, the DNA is TGCAGCGCAAATCGAGCGGGGATAAGCTCCTACAATGAGCAGTTCTTC. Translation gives CSANRAGISSYNEQFF.

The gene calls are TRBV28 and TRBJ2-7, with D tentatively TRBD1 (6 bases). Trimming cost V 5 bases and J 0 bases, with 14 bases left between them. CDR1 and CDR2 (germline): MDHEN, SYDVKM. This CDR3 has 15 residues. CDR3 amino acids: CASSIRQDISYEQYF. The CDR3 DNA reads TGTGCCAGCAGTATCAGACAGGACATCTCCTACGAGCAGTACTTC.

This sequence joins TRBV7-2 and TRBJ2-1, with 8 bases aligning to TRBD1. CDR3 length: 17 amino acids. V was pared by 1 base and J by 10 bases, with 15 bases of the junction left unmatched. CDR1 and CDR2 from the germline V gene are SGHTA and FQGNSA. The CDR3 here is CASSLGVSAGGAKEQFF. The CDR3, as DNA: TGTGCCAGCAGCTTAGGGGTCTCGGCAGGGGGCGCCAAGGAGCAGTTCTTC.

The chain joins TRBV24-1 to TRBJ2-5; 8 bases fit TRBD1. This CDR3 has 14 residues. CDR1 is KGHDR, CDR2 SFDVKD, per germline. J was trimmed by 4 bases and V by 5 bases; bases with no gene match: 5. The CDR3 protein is CATSGQGSSETQYF. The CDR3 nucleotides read TGTGCCACCAGTGGACAGGGGAGTTCAGAGACCCAGTACTTC.